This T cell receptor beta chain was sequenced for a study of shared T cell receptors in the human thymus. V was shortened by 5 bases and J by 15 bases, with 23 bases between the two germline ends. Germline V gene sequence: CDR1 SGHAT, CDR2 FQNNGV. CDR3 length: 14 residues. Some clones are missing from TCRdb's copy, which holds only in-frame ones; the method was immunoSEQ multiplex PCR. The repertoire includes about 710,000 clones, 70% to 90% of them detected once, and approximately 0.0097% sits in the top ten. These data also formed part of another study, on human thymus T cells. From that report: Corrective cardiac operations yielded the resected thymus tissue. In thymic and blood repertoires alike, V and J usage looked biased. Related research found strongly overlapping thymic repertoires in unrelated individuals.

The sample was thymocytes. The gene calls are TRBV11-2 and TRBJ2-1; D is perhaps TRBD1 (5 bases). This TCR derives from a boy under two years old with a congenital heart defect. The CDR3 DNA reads TGTGCCAGCAGCCGCACCCCGTTTGGGGCCGATCGGTTCTTC. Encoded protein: CASSRTPFGADRFF.